These 11 T cell receptor beta chains originate from one sample sequenced in a study of tumour-infiltrating T cells in Burkitt lymphoma. TCRdb's table, derived via immunoSEQ multiplex PCR, lists solely in-frame clones and lacks some. The table lists over 5,000 clones, more than 7.5% of them singletons. Sequencing was carried out using tumor tissue. The receptors here all came from a human donor with diffuse large B-cell lymphoma.

This clone was detected a few times. The chain recombines TRBV20-1 with TRBJ2-1; the D gene is possibly TRBD2 (6 bases). This CDR3 contains 11 residues. Germline loops: CDR1 DFQATT, CDR2 SNEGSKA (reference sequence). The V end was cut by 6 bases, the J end by 6 bases, with 9 bases between. The CDR3 sequence is CSALGGNEQFF. The CDR3 DNA follows: TGCAGTGCCCTGGGAGGCAATGAGCAGTTCTTC.

This clone turned up a few times. The chain recombines TRBV25-1 with TRBJ2-7, with a weak D call TRBD1 (6 bases). V lost 1 base, J lost 0 bases, and 13 bases lay in between. Looked up from germline, CDR1 is MGHDK and CDR2 is SYGVNS. This CDR3 comprises 16 residues. CDR3 sequence: CASSESPGVSSYEQYF. The CDR3, as DNA: TGTGCCAGCAGTGAATCACCAGGGGTAAGCTCCTACGAGCAGTACTTC.

This clone was observed a few times. The V call is TRBV2, the J call TRBJ1-1; 9 bases match TRBD1. The germline CDR1 and CDR2 sequences are SNHLY and FYNNEI. This CDR3 region has 16 residues. V shed 1 base and J 1 base; nucleotides not matched to a gene: 4. In nucleotides, the CDR3 is TGTGCCAGCAGTGAAGACAGGGGGCGACCGAACACTGAAGCTTTCTTT. This sequence encodes CASSEDRGRPNTEAFF.

This chain uses TRBV11-2 with TRBJ2-1; D ambiguous. The CDR3 is 14 residues long. Germline V CDR1 and CDR2: SGHAT, FQNNGV. Trimming took 3 bases from V and 4 from J, leaving 10 bases between them. CDR3 coding DNA: TGTGCCAGCAGCTTGGGCCAGGTATACAATGAGCAGTTCTTC. Amino acid sequence: CASSLGQVYNEQFF.

This clone was counted between two and nine times. The chain uses TRBV29-1 and TRBJ2-1, with a possible D match to TRBD1 (8 bases). Trimming removed 7 bases at V and 7 bases at J, with 20 bases between. Germline V CDR1 and CDR2: SQVTM, ANQGSEA. The length of the CDR3 is 14 residues. CDR3 loop: CSGLGQGGENEQFF. CDR3 in DNA: TGCAGCGGGCTAGGACAGGGAGGGGAGAATGAGCAGTTCTTC.

This chain uses TRBV5-1 with TRBJ1-5; the D is unclear. CDR1 is SGHRS and CDR2 is YFSETQ in the germline V gene. V lost 4 bases to trimming and J lost 9 bases, with 17 bases between them. There are 14 residues in the CDR3. In DNA form, the CDR3 reads TGCGCCAGCAGCCCGGGTGATCCCGGAGGGCCCCAGCATTTT. Amino acid sequence: CASSPGDPGGPQHF.

This clone has just a few counts. The V call is TRBV7-9, the J call TRBJ1-3; D gene ambiguous. The germline CDR1 and CDR2 sequences are SEHNR and FQNEAQ (reference sequence). Trimming left V 2 bases short and J 4 bases short, with 6 bases between. The CDR3 runs 13 residues. CDR3 amino acids: CASSLNIGNTIYF. In nucleotides, the CDR3 is TGTGCCAGCAGCTTAAACATAGGAAACACCATATATTTT. The entire variable domain, with the rest obtained from reference TRBV7-9 and TRBJ1-3, is as follows: DTGVSQNPRHKITKRGQNVTFRCDPISEHNRLYWYRQTLGQGPEFLTYFQNEAQLEKSRLLSDRFSAERPKGSFSTLEIQRTEQGDSAMYLCASSLNIGNTIYFGEGSWLTVV.

By share of the sample, this clone is medium-sized. The chain couples TRBV5-4 to TRBJ1-6; tentatively, D is TRBD1 (5 bases). Trimming removed 1 base from V and 9 bases from J, with 14 bases in between. The germline V gene has CDR1 SGHNT and CDR2 YYREEE (reference sequence). The CDR3 length is 15 residues. This CDR3 reads CASSLFGAGGSPLHF. CDR3 nucleotide sequence: TGTGCCAGCAGCTTGTTCGGGGCGGGGGGTTCACCCCTCCACTTT. The full variable domain, rest sourced from reference TRBV5-4 and TRBJ1-6, is ETGVTQSPTHLIKTRGQQVTLRCSSQSGHNTVSWYQQALGQGPQFIFQYYREEENGRGNFPPRFSGLQFPNYSSELNVNALELDDSALYLCASSLFGAGGSPLHFGNGTRLTVT.

This clone has more than one count but fewer than ten. The J gene is TRBJ1-2, the V gene TRBV19; TRBD1 matches at 10 bases. Trimming took 6 bases from V and 1 from J; bases not matched to a gene: 2. Germline V lookup: CDR1 LNHDA, CDR2 SQIVND (reference sequence). CDR3 length equals 14 residues. The CDR3 sequence is CASSRDRGNYGYTF. CDR3 DNA: TGTGCCAGTAGCCGGGACAGGGGTAACTATGGCTACACCTTC.

V and J are TRBV15 and TRBJ2-1, with 9 nucleotides matching TRBD2. Germline V gene sequence: CDR1 LNHNV, CDR2 YYDKDF (reference sequence). The CDR3 is 15 residues long. V was clipped by 5 bases and J by 2 bases; unmatched bases: 4. CDR3 region: CATSSRLAAYNEQFF. The CDR3 DNA follows: TGTGCCACCAGCTCCCGACTAGCGGCCTACAATGAGCAGTTCTTC.

V usage is TRBV4-2 and J usage is TRBJ2-5; possibly TRBD1 for D (5 bases). Germline CDR1 LGHNA, CDR2 YNFKEQ. V was clipped by 1 base and J by 0 bases, with 12 bases between them. CDR3 size: 16 residues. The CDR3 is CASSQALGLDQETQYF. The CDR3 DNA follows: TGTGCCAGCAGCCAAGCCCTGGGGCTAGACCAAGAGACCCAGTACTTC.